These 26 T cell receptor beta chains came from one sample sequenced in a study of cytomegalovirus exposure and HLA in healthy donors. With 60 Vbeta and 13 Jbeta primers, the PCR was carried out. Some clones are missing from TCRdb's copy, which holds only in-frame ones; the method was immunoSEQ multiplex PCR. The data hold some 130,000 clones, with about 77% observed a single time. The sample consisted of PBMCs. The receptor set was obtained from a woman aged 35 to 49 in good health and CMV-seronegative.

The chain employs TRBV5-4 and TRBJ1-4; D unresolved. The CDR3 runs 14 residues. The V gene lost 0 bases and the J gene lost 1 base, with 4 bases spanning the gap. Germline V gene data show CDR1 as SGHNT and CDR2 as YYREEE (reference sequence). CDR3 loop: CASSLGRTNEKLFF. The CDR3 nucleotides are TGTGCCAGCAGCTTGGGGAGAACTAATGAAAAACTGTTTTTT.

The chain's CDR3 is CASSIGFSLNTEAFF. As DNA, the CDR3 is TGTGCCAGTAGTATAGGGTTCAGTTTGAACACTGAAGCTTTCTTT. The V call is TRBV19, the J call TRBJ1-1; D gene ambiguous. In germline, CDR1 is LNHDA, CDR2 SQIVND (reference sequence). The V end lost 1 base, the J end lost 0 bases, and 9 bases lay between the germline ends. CDR3 length: 15 residues.

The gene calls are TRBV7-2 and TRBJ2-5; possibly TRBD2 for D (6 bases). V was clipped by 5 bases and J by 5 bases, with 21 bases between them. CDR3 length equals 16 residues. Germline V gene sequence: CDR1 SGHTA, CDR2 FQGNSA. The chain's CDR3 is CASSPSGTPSPETQYF. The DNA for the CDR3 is TGTGCCAGCAGCCCGTCCGGGACTCCATCCCCCGAGACCCAGTACTTC.

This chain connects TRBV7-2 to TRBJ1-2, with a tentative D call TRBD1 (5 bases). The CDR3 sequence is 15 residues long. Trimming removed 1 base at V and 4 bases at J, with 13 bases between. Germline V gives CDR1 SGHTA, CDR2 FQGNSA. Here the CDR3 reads CASSLVPGNVYGYTF. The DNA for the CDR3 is TGTGCCAGCAGCTTAGTACCAGGGAACGTCTATGGCTACACCTTC.

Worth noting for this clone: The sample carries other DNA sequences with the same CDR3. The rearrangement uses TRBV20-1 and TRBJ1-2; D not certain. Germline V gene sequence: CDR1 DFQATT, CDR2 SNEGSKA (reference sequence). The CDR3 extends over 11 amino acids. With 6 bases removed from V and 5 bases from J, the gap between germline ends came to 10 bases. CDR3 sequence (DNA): TGCAGTGCCAGGTCGGGGTATGGCTACACCTTC. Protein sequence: CSARSGYGYTF.

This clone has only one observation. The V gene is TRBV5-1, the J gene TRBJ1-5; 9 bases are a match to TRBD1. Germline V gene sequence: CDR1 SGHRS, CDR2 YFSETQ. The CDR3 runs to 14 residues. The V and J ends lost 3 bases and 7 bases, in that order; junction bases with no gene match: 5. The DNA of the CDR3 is TGCGCCAGCAGCTGGGGGACAGGGAGCCAGCCCCAGCATTTT. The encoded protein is CASSWGTGSQPQHF.

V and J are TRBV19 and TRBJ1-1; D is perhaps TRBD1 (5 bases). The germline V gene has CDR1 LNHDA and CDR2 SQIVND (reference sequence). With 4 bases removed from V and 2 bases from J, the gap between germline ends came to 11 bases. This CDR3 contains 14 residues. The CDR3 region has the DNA TGTGCCAGTAGTAAAGTAGACAGCAACACTGAAGCTTTCTTT. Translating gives CASSKVDSNTEAFF.

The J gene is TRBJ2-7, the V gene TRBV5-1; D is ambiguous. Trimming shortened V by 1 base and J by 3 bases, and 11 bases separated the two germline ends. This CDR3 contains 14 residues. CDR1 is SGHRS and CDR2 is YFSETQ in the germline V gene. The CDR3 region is CASSLLQENYEQYF. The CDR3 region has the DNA TGCGCCAGCAGCTTGCTCCAAGAGAACTACGAGCAGTACTTC.

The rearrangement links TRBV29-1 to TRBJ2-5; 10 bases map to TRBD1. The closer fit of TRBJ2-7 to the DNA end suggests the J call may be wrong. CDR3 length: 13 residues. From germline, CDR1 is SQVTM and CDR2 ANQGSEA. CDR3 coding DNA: TGCAGCGTTGAGGGACAGGGGATCTACGAGCAGTACTTC. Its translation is CSVEGQGIYEQYF.

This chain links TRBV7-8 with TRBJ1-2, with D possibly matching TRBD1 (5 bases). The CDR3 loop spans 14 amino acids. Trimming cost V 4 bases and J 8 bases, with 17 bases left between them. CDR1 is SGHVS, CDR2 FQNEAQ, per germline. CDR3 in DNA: TGTGCCAGCAGCTCGAGGACAACCTTAGGCGGCTACACCTTC. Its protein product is CASSSRTTLGGYTF. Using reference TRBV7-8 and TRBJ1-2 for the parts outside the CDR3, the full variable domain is GAGVSQSPRYKVAKRGQDVALRCDPISGHVSLFWYQQALGQGPEFLTYFQNEAQLDKSGLPSDRFFAERPEGSVSTLKIQRTQQEDSAVYLCASSSRTTLGGYTFGSGTRLTVV.

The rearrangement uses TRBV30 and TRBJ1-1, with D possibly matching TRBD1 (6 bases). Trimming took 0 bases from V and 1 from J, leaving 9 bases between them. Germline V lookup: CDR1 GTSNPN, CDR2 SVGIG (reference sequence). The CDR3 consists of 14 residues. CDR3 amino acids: CAWSVGGRNTEAFF. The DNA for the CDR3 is TGTGCCTGGAGTGTAGGGGGAAGGAACACTGAAGCTTTCTTT.

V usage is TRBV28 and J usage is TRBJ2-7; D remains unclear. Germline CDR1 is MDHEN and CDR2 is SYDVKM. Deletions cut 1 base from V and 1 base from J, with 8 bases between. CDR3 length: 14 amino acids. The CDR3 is CASSLSLQSYEQYF. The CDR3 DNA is TGTGCCAGCAGTTTATCTTTACAGTCCTACGAGCAGTACTTC. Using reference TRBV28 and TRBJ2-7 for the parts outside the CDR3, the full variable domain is DVKVTQSSRYLVKRTGEKVFLECVQDMDHENMFWYRQDPGLGLRLIYFSYDVKMKEKGDIPEGYSVSREKKERFSLILESASTNQTSMYLCASSLSLQSYEQYFGPGTRLTVT.

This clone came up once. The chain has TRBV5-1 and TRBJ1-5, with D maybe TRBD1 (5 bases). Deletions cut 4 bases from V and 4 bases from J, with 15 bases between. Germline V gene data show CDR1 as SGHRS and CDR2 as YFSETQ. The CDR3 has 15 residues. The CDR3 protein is CASSPGERGNQPQHF. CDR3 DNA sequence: TGCGCCAGCAGCCCCGGAGAAAGGGGAAATCAGCCCCAGCATTTT.

The DNA of the CDR3 is TGTGCCAGTAACAACGGTCGGGGAGAGACCCAGTACTTC. This gives the protein CASNNGRGETQYF. The V call is TRBV19, the J call TRBJ2-5; D may be TRBD2 (5 bases). V lost 7 bases to trimming and J lost 4 bases, with 13 bases between them. The CDR3 contains 13 residues. Germline V gene data show CDR1 as LNHDA and CDR2 as SQIVND (reference sequence).

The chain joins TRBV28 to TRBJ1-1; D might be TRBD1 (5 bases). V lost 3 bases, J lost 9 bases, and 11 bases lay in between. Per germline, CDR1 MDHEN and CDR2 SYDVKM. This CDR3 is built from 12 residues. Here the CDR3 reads CASSFMTAKAFF. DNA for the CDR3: TGTGCCAGCAGTTTTATGACAGCCAAAGCTTTCTTT.

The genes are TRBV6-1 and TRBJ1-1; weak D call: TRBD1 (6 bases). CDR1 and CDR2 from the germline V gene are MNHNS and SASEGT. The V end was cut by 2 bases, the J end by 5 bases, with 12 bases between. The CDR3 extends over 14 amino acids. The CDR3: CASSETRGTTEAFF. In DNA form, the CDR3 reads TGTGCCAGCAGTGAAACCAGGGGAACAACTGAAGCTTTCTTT.

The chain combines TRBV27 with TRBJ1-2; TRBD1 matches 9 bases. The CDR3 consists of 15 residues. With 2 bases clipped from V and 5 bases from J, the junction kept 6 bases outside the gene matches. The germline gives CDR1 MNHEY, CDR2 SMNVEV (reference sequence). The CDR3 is CASSLQGQGRYGYTF. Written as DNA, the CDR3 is TGTGCCAGCAGTTTACAGGGACAGGGAAGGTATGGCTACACCTTC.

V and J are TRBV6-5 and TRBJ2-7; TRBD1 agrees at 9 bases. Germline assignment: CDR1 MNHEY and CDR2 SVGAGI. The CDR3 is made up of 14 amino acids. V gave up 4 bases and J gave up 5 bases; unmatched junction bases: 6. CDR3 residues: CASSLTGGIDEQYF. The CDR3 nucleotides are TGTGCCAGCAGTTTAACAGGGGGCATCGACGAGCAGTACTTC.

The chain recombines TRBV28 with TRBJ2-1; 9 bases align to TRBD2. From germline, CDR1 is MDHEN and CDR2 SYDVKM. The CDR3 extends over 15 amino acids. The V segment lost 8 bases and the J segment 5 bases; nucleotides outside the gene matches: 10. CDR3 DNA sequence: TGTGCCAGCGGTCGGCGGGGGGGCGGGGACAATGAGCAGTTCTTC. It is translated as CASGRRGGGDNEQFF. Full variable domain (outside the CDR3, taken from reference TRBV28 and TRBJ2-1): DVKVTQSSRYLVKRTGEKVFLECVQDMDHENMFWYRQDPGLGLRLIYFSYDVKMKEKGDIPEGYSVSREKKERFSLILESASTNQTSMYLCASGRRGGGDNEQFFGPGTRLTVL.

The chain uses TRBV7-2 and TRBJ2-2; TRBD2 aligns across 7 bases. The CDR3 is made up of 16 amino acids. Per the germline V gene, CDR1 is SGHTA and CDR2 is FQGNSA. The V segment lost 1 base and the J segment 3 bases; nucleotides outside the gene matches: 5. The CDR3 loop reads CASSLVGGGHTGELFF. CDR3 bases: TGTGCCAGCAGCTTAGTGGGGGGGGGACACACCGGGGAGCTGTTTTTT.

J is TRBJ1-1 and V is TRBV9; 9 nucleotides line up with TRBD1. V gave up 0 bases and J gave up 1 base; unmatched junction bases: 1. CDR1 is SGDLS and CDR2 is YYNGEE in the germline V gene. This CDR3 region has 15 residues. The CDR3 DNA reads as TGTGCCAGCAGCGTAGGGGGACAGGGGAACACTGAAGCTTTCTTT. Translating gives CASSVGGQGNTEAFF.

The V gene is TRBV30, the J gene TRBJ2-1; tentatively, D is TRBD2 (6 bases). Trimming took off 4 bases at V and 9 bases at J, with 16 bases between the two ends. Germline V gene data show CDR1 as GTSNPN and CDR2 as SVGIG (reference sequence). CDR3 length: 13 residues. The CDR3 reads CAWNSGTPSEQFF. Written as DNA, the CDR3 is TGTGCCTGGAATTCCGGGACTCCCAGTGAGCAGTTCTTC.

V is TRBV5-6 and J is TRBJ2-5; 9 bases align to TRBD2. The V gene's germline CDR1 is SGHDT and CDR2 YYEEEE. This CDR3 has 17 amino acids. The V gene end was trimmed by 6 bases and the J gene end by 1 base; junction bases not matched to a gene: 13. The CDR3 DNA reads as TGTGCCAGCATCAACGCCCAACTAGCGGGTATCCAAGAGACCCAGTACTTC. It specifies CASINAQLAGIQETQYF.

CDR3 nucleotide sequence: TGTGCCAGCAGCCAGGGACAGGGGAGCTCCTACGAGCAGTACTTC. It codes for CASSQGQGSSYEQYF. This rearrangement joins TRBV4-2 to TRBJ2-7; 10 nucleotides agree with TRBD1. V was clipped by 3 bases and J by 0 bases; unmatched bases: 2. The length of the CDR3 is 15 residues. Germline V gene lookup returns CDR1 LGHNA and CDR2 YNFKEQ.

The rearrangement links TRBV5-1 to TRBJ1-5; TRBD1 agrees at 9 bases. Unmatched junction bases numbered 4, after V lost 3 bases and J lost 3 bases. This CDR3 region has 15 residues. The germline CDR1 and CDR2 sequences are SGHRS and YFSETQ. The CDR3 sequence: CASSSGQGFNQPQHF. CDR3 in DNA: TGCGCCAGCAGCTCGGGACAGGGCTTCAATCAGCCCCAGCATTTT.

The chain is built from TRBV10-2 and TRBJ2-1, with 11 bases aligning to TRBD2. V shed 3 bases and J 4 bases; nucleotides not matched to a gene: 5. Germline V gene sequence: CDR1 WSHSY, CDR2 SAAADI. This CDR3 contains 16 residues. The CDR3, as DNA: TGCGCCAGCAGTGAACTAGCGGGGGTTAAATACAATGAGCAGTTCTTC. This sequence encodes CASSELAGVKYNEQFF.